These 20 T cell receptor beta chains were sequenced from one sample in a study of blood T cell repertoires in COVID-19. Using immunoSEQ multiplex PCR, the repertoire was profiled, and TCRdb retains in-frame clones only, with some absent. The sample carries more than 300,000 clones, more than 75% recorded once. The sample taken for sequencing was PBMCs or T cells enriched from blood (not recorded which). Receptor source: a woman aged 18 to 35 who had recovered from COVID-19.

CDR3 region: CATINLGTGVHGQFF. The CDR3 region has the DNA TGTGCCACAATAAATCTAGGGACAGGGGTTCATGGGCAGTTCTTC. This sequence joins TRBV28 and TRBJ2-1; TRBD1 matches at 10 bases. V lost 10 bases, J lost 12 bases, and 18 bases stayed unmatched. Germline values: CDR1 MDHEN, CDR2 SYDVKM. There are 15 residues in the CDR3.

This rearrangement joins TRBV7-3 to TRBJ2-4, with 13 bases aligning to TRBD2. Germline V gene data show CDR1 as SGHTA and CDR2 as FQGTGA. This CDR3 contains 20 residues. V dropped 5 bases and J dropped 0; count of bases not matched to a gene: 13. CDR3 in amino acids: CASSPEATSGGRLAKNIQYF. The CDR3 DNA is TGTGCCAGCAGCCCCGAGGCGACTAGCGGGGGGCGTTTAGCCAAAAACATTCAGTACTTC. Using reference TRBV7-3 and TRBJ2-4 for the parts outside the CDR3, the full variable domain is GAGVSQTPSNKVTEKGKYVELRCDPISGHTALYWYRQSLGQGPEFLIYFQGTGAADDSGLPNDRFFAVRPEGSVSTLKIQRTERGDSAVYLCASSPEATSGGRLAKNIQYFGAGTRLSVL.

The chain couples TRBV7-2 to TRBJ2-5; 9 nucleotides match TRBD2. The CDR3 extends over 16 amino acids. V shed 0 bases, J shed 4 bases, and the junction held 6 bases outside the gene matches. Germline V lookup: CDR1 SGHTA, CDR2 FQGNSA. For the CDR3, the DNA is TGTGCCAGCAGCTTAGCGGGCGGGGGGGGCGGAGAGACCCAGTACTTC. This translates into CASSLAGGGGGETQYF. Based on the CDR3 plus reference TRBV7-2 and TRBJ2-5, the full variable domain is GAGVSQSPSNKVTEKGKDVELRCDPISGHTALYWYRQSLGQGLEFLIYFQGNSAPDKSGLPSDRFSAERTGGSVSTLTIQRTQQEDSAVYLCASSLAGGGGGETQYFGPGTRLLVL.

The chain uses TRBV28 and TRBJ2-5; weak D call: TRBD2 (6 bases). The CDR3 is 16 residues long. Looked up from germline, CDR1 is MDHEN and CDR2 is SYDVKM. Trimming pared 5 bases from V and 5 bases from J, leaving 21 bases between. The DNA for the CDR3 is TGTGCCAGCAGTCTCCCACGGACTACCTTCAGGGAGACCCAGTACTTC. This gives the protein CASSLPRTTFRETQYF.

The chain couples TRBV4-3 to TRBJ2-1; the match to TRBD2 covers 8 bases. Germline assignment: CDR1 LGHNA and CDR2 YSLEER. V lost 0 bases to trimming and J lost 5 bases; unmatched junction nucleotides: 3. The CDR3 sequence is 15 residues long. CDR3 protein: CASSQDGGGHNEQFF. DNA of the CDR3: TGCGCCAGCAGCCAAGATGGCGGGGGGCACAATGAGCAGTTCTTC.

The chain joins TRBV6-5 to TRBJ1-2; 7 nucleotides agree with TRBD1. Germline CDR1 MNHEY, CDR2 SVGAGI. V dropped 7 bases and J dropped 7; count of bases not matched to a gene: 6. The CDR3 consists of 12 residues. CDR3 protein: CASKQGLSGYTF. The CDR3 DNA is TGTGCCAGCAAACAGGGGTTGAGTGGCTACACCTTC.

V gene TRBV7-2 combines with J gene TRBJ1-4; TRBD1 matches 7 bases. Germline V gene data show CDR1 as SGHTA and CDR2 as FQGNSA. V shed 3 bases and J 10 bases; nucleotides not matched to a gene: 2. The CDR3 length is 12 residues. CDR3 sequence: CASSLGQTKLFF. The CDR3 DNA reads TGTGCCAGCAGCTTGGGACAGACAAAACTGTTTTTT.

This chain uses TRBV29-1 with TRBJ2-7; no firm D call. This CDR3 is 14 amino acids long. Germline V lookup: CDR1 SQVTM, CDR2 ANQGSEA. V lost 6 bases and J 2 bases, leaving 17 bases between the germline ends. CDR3 nucleotides: TGCAGCGTATCCCCGTCCGAACCGGCCTACGAGCAGTACTTC. It codes for CSVSPSEPAYEQYF.

There are a few counts of this clone. The gene calls are TRBV6-5 and TRBJ2-7, with D perhaps TRBD2 (5 bases). V was shortened by 6 bases and J by 3 bases, with 12 bases between the two germline ends. The CDR3 spans 13 residues. The germline V gene has CDR1 MNHEY and CDR2 SVGAGI. CDR3 DNA sequence: TGTGCCAGCAGGCCCCCGGGAATCTACGAGCAGTACTTC. This gives the protein CASRPPGIYEQYF.

This sequence joins TRBV5-1 and TRBJ2-7; 11 bases are shared with TRBD2. Looked up from germline, CDR1 is SGHRS and CDR2 is YFSETQ. This CDR3 is 15 amino acids long. V trimming: 4 bases; J trimming: 2 bases; junction bases outside the gene matches: 5. Here the CDR3 reads CASSALAGEAYEQYF. CDR3 DNA sequence: TGCGCCAGCAGCGCACTAGCGGGGGAGGCCTACGAGCAGTACTTC.

CDR3 amino acids: CASSQGTGGNYGYTF. DNA of the CDR3: TGTGCCAGCTCACAAGGGACAGGGGGGAACTATGGCTACACCTTC. The chain recombines TRBV18 with TRBJ1-2, with 11 nucleotides matching TRBD1. This CDR3 is built from 15 residues. J gave up 2 bases and V 4 bases, and 3 bases lay outside the gene matches. Germline V gene sequence: CDR1 KGHSH, CDR2 LQKENI.

J is TRBJ2-2 and V is TRBV2; 8 bases line up with TRBD1. This CDR3 comprises 14 residues. Trimming at V came to 4 bases and at J to 5 bases, leaving 3 bases not matched to a gene. Per the germline V gene, CDR1 is SNHLY and CDR2 is FYNNEI. CDR3 sequence: CASSGGQETGELFF. Here the CDR3 DNA reads TGTGCCAGCAGTGGGGGACAGGAAACCGGGGAGCTGTTTTTT.

The chain joins TRBV19 to TRBJ1-5, with D possibly being TRBD1 (6 bases). The CDR3 contains 15 residues. Germline V lookup: CDR1 LNHDA, CDR2 SQIVND (reference sequence). V lost 5 bases, J lost 6 bases, and 17 bases lay in between. The CDR3 loop reads CASSRAGGLSQPQHF. The CDR3 coding sequence is TGTGCCAGTAGTCGAGCCGGGGGGCTGAGTCAGCCCCAGCATTTT.

The rearrangement joins TRBV7-2 to TRBJ1-4; the D is unclear. The CDR3 loop spans 12 amino acids. Germline values: CDR1 SGHTA, CDR2 FQGNSA. The ends were cut back, 3 bases at V and 13 bases at J, with 12 bases in the middle. DNA for the CDR3: TGTGCCAGCAGCTTCGACGGGTTCGGACTGTTTTTT. Encoded protein: CASSFDGFGLFF.

V gene TRBV19 combines with J gene TRBJ1-5; unclear D gene. The CDR3 totals 14 residues. The V end was cut by 5 bases, the J end by 0 bases, with 8 bases between. Germline assignment: CDR1 LNHDA and CDR2 SQIVND (reference sequence). The CDR3 DNA follows: TGTGCCAGTAGTCAGTTCGTTAGCAATCAGCCCCAGCATTTT. Amino acids: CASSQFVSNQPQHF.

The chain uses TRBV30 and TRBJ2-4, with a possible D match to TRBD1 (5 bases). The germline V gene has CDR1 GTSNPN and CDR2 SVGIG (reference sequence). Trimming pared 1 base from V and 1 base from J, leaving 14 bases between. The CDR3 loop spans 16 amino acids. CDR3 sequence: CAWSEKGPGAKNIQYF. The CDR3 nucleotides read TGTGCCTGGAGTGAAAAGGGGCCCGGGGCCAAAAACATTCAGTACTTC.

A few counts support this clone. The chain carries TRBV6-2 or TRBV6-3 and TRBJ1-5, with 7 bases matching TRBD1. V shed 5 bases, J shed 0 bases, and the junction held 16 bases outside the gene matches. The CDR3 covers 19 residues. Germline loops: CDR1 MNHEY, CDR2 SVGEGT. The CDR3 sequence is CASSRRGDSEEYSNQPQHF. In nucleotides, the CDR3 is TGTGCCAGCAGTAGACGAGGGGACAGTGAGGAATATAGCAATCAGCCCCAGCATTTT.

The chain carries TRBV5-1 and TRBJ2-1; TRBD1 matches at 8 bases. This CDR3 comprises 16 residues. Trimming at V came to 0 bases and at J to 4 bases, leaving 6 bases not matched to a gene. Germline lookup yields CDR1 SGHRS and CDR2 YFSETQ. The CDR3 nucleotides are TGCGCCAGCAGCTTGGACAGGGGGTCGGGTTACAATGAGCAGTTCTTC. Translating it yields CASSLDRGSGYNEQFF.

The V and J genes are TRBV6-6 and TRBJ2-7, with no clear D. CDR1 MNHNY and CDR2 SVGAGI come from the germline V gene (reference sequence). CDR3 size: 15 residues. Trimming left V 6 bases short and J 4 bases short, with 19 bases between. The CDR3 protein is CASSPPTRNLYEQYF. Written as DNA, the CDR3 is TGTGCCAGCAGCCCCCCGACACGAAACCTTTACGAGCAGTACTTC.

This chain uses TRBV5-8 with TRBJ1-1; tentatively, D is TRBD1 (5 bases). With 3 bases removed from V and 0 bases from J, the gap between germline ends came to 18 bases. Germline V lookup: CDR1 SGHTS, CDR2 YDEGEE. The CDR3 runs to 17 residues. CDR3 bases: TGTGCCAGCAGCTCTGTGACAGCACCCCTATTGAACACTGAAGCTTTCTTT. Amino acids: CASSSVTAPLLNTEAFF.